The 22 T cell receptor beta chains presented below share a single source sample, sequenced in a study of shared clonotypes between healthy human individuals. The protocol was immunoSEQ multiplex PCR, while the TCRdb copy is restricted to in-frame clones and leaves out a portion. Among just over 2,000,000 clones listed, about 95% were seen once. Naivety among CD8 cells was defined by CD45RO negativity and positive CCR7 selection, thereby excluding terminally differentiated effector memory CD45RA+ cells. The sequenced sample consisted of naive CD8+ T cells sorted from blood. These receptor sequences come from a man aged 18 to 30 in good health.

The rearrangement uses TRBV28 and TRBJ2-5; no firm D call. Trimming took off 4 bases at V and 0 bases at J, with 21 bases between the two ends. Germline CDR1 and CDR2: MDHEN and SYDVKM. The CDR3 extends over 18 amino acids. CDR3 in DNA: TGTGCCAGCAGTTACGCGAGTGATACCCTTGGGTACCAAGAGACCCAGTACTTC. This gives the protein CASSYASDTLGYQETQYF.

Concerning this clone: The same CDR3 also results from other DNA sequences found in this sample. The chain joins TRBV4-1 to TRBJ1-1; no reliable D call. The CDR3 length is 13 residues. Germline V gene lookup returns CDR1 MGHRA and CDR2 YSYEKL. V gave up 1 base and J gave up 5 bases, with 8 bases separating them. The CDR3 sequence: CASSQVGGTEAFF. The CDR3, as DNA: TGCGCCAGCAGCCAAGTTGGAGGAACTGAAGCTTTCTTT.

V usage is TRBV7-8 and J usage is TRBJ2-3; tentatively, D is TRBD1 or TRBD2 (5 bases each). Germline V gene lookup returns CDR1 SGHVS and CDR2 FQNEAQ. The ends were cut back, 5 bases at V and 5 bases at J, with 35 bases in the middle. This CDR3 is built from 21 residues. This chain's CDR3 is CASSLYSQGEKGAADLDTQYF. The CDR3 region has the DNA TGTGCCAGCAGCCTATACTCTCAGGGAGAAAAAGGCGCGGCCGACTTAGATACGCAGTATTTT. The variable domain in full, with the rest retrieved from reference TRBV7-8 and TRBJ2-3, is GAGVSQSPRYKVAKRGQDVALRCDPISGHVSLFWYQQALGQGPEFLTYFQNEAQLDKSGLPSDRFFAERPEGSVSTLKIQRTQQEDSAVYLCASSLYSQGEKGAADLDTQYFGPGTRLTVL.

The V call is TRBV5-1, the J call TRBJ2-7; D remains unclear. CDR1 and CDR2 from the germline V gene are SGHRS and YFSETQ. Trimming removed 1 base at V and 5 bases at J, with 7 bases between. The CDR3 has 12 residues. The CDR3 region has the DNA TGCGCCAGCAGCTTGATGGCCGACGAGCAGTACTTC. Translated, it gives CASSLMADEQYF.

The CDR3 loop is CASSQDAGKSYNEQFF. The CDR3 DNA is TGCGCCAGCAGCCAAGACGCAGGGAAGTCCTACAATGAGCAGTTCTTC. V usage is TRBV4-1 and J usage is TRBJ2-1, with D perhaps matching TRBD1 (5 bases). The V and J ends lost 0 bases and 1 base respectively, with 10 bases between them. Germline V gives CDR1 MGHRA, CDR2 YSYEKL. CDR3 length: 16 amino acids.

The rearrangement joins TRBV30 to TRBJ1-1, with TRBD1 matching 7 bases. Per germline, CDR1 GTSNPN and CDR2 SVGIG (reference sequence). CDR3 length: 12 amino acids. V gave up 3 bases and J gave up 6 bases; unmatched junction bases: 4. CDR3 bases: TGTGCCTGGAGCCAAGGGACAGCTGAAGCTTTCTTT. This translates into CAWSQGTAEAFF.

Only one count was recorded for this clone. CDR3 sequence: CASSAQGLNTGELFF. The CDR3 coding sequence is TGTGCCAGCAGCGCACAGGGGTTAAACACCGGGGAGCTGTTTTTT. This chain uses TRBV7-8 with TRBJ2-2; 7 bases are shared with TRBD1. This CDR3 region has 15 residues. The ends lost 5 bases at V and 2 bases at J; junction bases unmatched: 5. The V gene's germline CDR1 is SGHVS and CDR2 FQNEAQ.

The chain is built from TRBV4-1 and TRBJ2-7; 9 bases are shared with TRBD2. The CDR3 spans 18 residues. J was trimmed by 0 bases and V by 4 bases; bases with no gene match: 13. Germline CDR1 is MGHRA and CDR2 is YSYEKL. The DNA of the CDR3 is TGCGCCAGCAGCCTCCGGGGTAGCGGGGGCCAGAGCTCCTACGAGCAGTACTTC. Its protein is CASSLRGSGGQSSYEQYF.

This rearrangement joins TRBV5-6 to TRBJ2-7; D may be TRBD2 (6 bases). Germline CDR1 is SGHDT and CDR2 is YYEEEE. The CDR3 has 12 amino acids. Trimming stripped 2 bases from V and 6 bases from J, with 9 bases between. The CDR3 DNA follows: TGTGCCAGCAGCTTTGGGGGGACCGAGCAGTACTTC. This codes for CASSFGGTEQYF.

The chain is built from TRBV5-6 and TRBJ1-6, with D possibly matching TRBD1 (5 bases). The CDR3 is made up of 12 amino acids. Trimming removed 3 bases at V and 9 bases at J, with 7 bases between. Germline CDR1 and CDR2: SGHDT and YYEEEE. The CDR3 here is CASSWGSSPLHF. Written as DNA, the CDR3 is TGTGCCAGCAGCTGGGGGAGTTCACCCCTCCACTTT.

This chain's CDR3 is CASSERKGGGKYEQYF. The CDR3 coding sequence is TGTGCCAGCAGTGAAAGAAAAGGGGGCGGAAAGTACGAGCAGTACTTC. The chain combines TRBV2 with TRBJ2-7; 7 nucleotides line up with TRBD1. In germline, CDR1 is SNHLY, CDR2 FYNNEI. CDR3 length: 16 amino acids. The trim removed 2 bases at V and 4 bases at J, leaving 11 bases unmatched.

As to this clone: The sample contains more than one DNA sequence encoding this CDR3. The chain employs TRBV9 and TRBJ2-3, with TRBD2 as a possible D gene (6 bases). Trimming left V 0 bases short and J 2 bases short, with 7 bases between. The germline CDR1 and CDR2 sequences are SGDLS and YYNGEE. This CDR3 has 14 residues. In nucleotides, the CDR3 is TGTGCCAGCAGCGTAGCACTAGCCACAGATACGCAGTATTTT. Amino acid sequence: CASSVALATDTQYF.

The count of this clone is one. The chain carries TRBV5-1 and TRBJ2-5; 7 bases align to TRBD1. The germline CDR1 and CDR2 sequences are SGHRS and YFSETQ. The ends lost 6 bases at V and 1 base at J; junction bases unmatched: 15. This CDR3 contains 17 residues. CDR3 sequence reads: CASIRDVGQVLQETQYF. The CDR3 DNA sequence: TGCGCCAGCATCAGGGACGTAGGACAGGTCCTCCAAGAGACCCAGTACTTC.

The V call is TRBV11-2, the J call TRBJ2-3; TRBD2 matches at 15 bases. CDR1 and CDR2 from the germline V gene are SGHAT and FQNNGV. The CDR3 is 15 amino acids. Trimming at V came to 5 bases and at J to 4 bases, leaving 1 base not matched to a gene. The CDR3 sequence: CASSRTSGGADTQYF. CDR3 DNA: TGTGCCAGCAGCCGGACTAGCGGGGGGGCAGATACGCAGTATTTT.

About this clone itself: The identical CDR3 is also encoded by other nucleotide sequences in the sample. J is TRBJ2-7 and V is TRBV9; D not certain. V lost 0 bases to trimming and J lost 0 bases, with 7 bases between them. In germline, CDR1 is SGDLS, CDR2 YYNGEE. This CDR3 comprises 14 residues. The DNA for the CDR3 is TGTGCCAGCAGCGTAGGATCTAACTCCTACGAGCAGTACTTC. Translation: CASSVGSNSYEQYF.

The chain recombines TRBV5-4 with TRBJ1-5; tentatively, D is TRBD1 (5 bases). Germline V gives CDR1 SGHNT, CDR2 YYREEE (reference sequence). Trimming pared 1 base from V and 4 bases from J, leaving 9 bases between. The CDR3 is made up of 14 amino acids. Here the CDR3 DNA reads TGTGCCAGCAGCTTGTCACCAGGGAATCAGCCCCAGCATTTT. Translation gives CASSLSPGNQPQHF.

Notes on this clone: In the same sample, other DNA sequences code for this CDR3. The rearrangement joins TRBV6-5 to TRBJ2-7; D is ambiguous. The CDR3 has 12 amino acids. Trimming removed 2 bases from V and 6 bases from J, with 8 bases in between. Germline assignment: CDR1 MNHEY and CDR2 SVGAGI. CDR3 DNA sequence: TGTGCCAGCAGTTACCCGGGCCGCGAGCAGTACTTC. This gives the protein CASSYPGREQYF.

The chain combines TRBV30 with TRBJ2-6; D remains ambiguous. The germline gives CDR1 GTSNPN, CDR2 SVGIG (reference sequence). The CDR3 is made up of 14 amino acids. Trimming shortened V by 5 bases and J by 0 bases, and 8 bases separated the two germline ends. CDR3 loop: CAWELSSGANVLTF. CDR3 DNA sequence: TGTGCCTGGGAACTGAGCTCTGGGGCCAACGTCCTGACTTTC.

Remarks on this clone: This sample includes further DNA sequences coding for the same CDR3. The V and J genes are TRBV30 and TRBJ1-1; D possibly corresponds to TRBD1 (6 bases). Germline loops: CDR1 GTSNPN, CDR2 SVGIG (reference sequence). CDR3 size: 12 residues. Deletions cut 0 bases from V and 8 bases from J, with 10 bases between. This CDR3 reads CAWSVPGAEAFF. DNA for the CDR3: TGTGCCTGGAGTGTACCAGGGGCAGAAGCTTTCTTT.

The chain is built from TRBV25-1 and TRBJ1-1; D uncertain. CDR1 MGHDK and CDR2 SYGVNS come from the germline V gene. The germline V and J ends were trimmed by 7 bases and 8 bases, with 20 bases remaining between them. The CDR3 sequence is 14 residues long. In DNA form, the CDR3 reads TGTGCCAGCACCCCCTGGGCCGAGGGCGACGAAGCTTTCTTT. Protein: CASTPWAEGDEAFF.

The chain uses TRBV28 and TRBJ1-1, with D unresolved. Deletions cut 3 bases from V and 1 base from J, with 9 bases between. The CDR3 has 14 residues. Germline CDR1 MDHEN, CDR2 SYDVKM. The DNA of the CDR3 is TGTGCCAGCAGTTTCTTATTAGGGAACACTGAAGCTTTCTTT. Protein product: CASSFLLGNTEAFF. The variable domain in full, with the rest retrieved from reference TRBV28 and TRBJ1-1, is DVKVTQSSRYLVKRTGEKVFLECVQDMDHENMFWYRQDPGLGLRLIYFSYDVKMKEKGDIPEGYSVSREKKERFSLILESASTNQTSMYLCASSFLLGNTEAFFGQGTRLTVV.

The V call is TRBV5-4, the J call TRBJ2-2; TRBD2 matches at 14 bases. The ends lost 3 bases at V and 3 bases at J; junction bases unmatched: 4. Germline CDR1 SGHNT, CDR2 YYREEE (reference sequence). The CDR3 covers 17 residues. The CDR3 sequence is CASSSGTSGSHTGELFF. Written as DNA, the CDR3 is TGTGCCAGCAGCTCCGGGACTAGCGGGAGTCACACCGGGGAGCTGTTTTTT.